The 29 T cell receptor beta chains listed next were all sequenced from one sample in a study of Graves' ophthalmopathy and Graves' hyperthyroidism. Beta-chain TCR CDR3 regions were amplified from RNA transcripts. RT-PCR in the first round used HTBI primers; a second-round multiplex PCR followed. TCRdb called the multiplex PCR reads again in MiXCR, with one record for every CDR3 protein. The sample lists approximately 700,000 distinct CDR3 sequences; roughly two fifths were seen once. Sequencing was performed on peripheral blood. The receptors derive from an adult man with Graves' ophthalmopathy.

This clonotype was seen only a few times. The DNA of the CDR3 is TGTGCCAGCAGCGTAGAGTTAGCTTATAATTCACCCCTCCACTTT. This sequence encodes CASSVELAYNSPLHF. The V gene is TRBV9, the J gene TRBJ1-6; D is unresolved. This CDR3 contains 15 residues. The V end lost 0 bases, the J end lost 4 bases, and 8 bases lay between the germline ends. Germline CDR1 and CDR2: SGDLS and YYNGEE.

A remark on this clonotype: The germline gene is not matched at one end of the junction; a read error may be the cause. This chain uses TRBV2 with TRBJ1-3; no reliable D call. There are 17 residues in the CDR3. Germline V gene data show CDR1 as SNHLY and CDR2 as FYNNEI. CDR3 DNA: TGTGCCAGCAGCTTAGGCGTTCCCCAATCGGTTGGAGACACCATATATTTT. This gives the protein CASSLGVPQSVGDTIYF.

This clonotype occurred once. A clone one base away is much larger, so this may be a read error. The chain carries TRBV5-4 and TRBJ1-6; perhaps TRBD1 as D (5 bases). Germline V gene data show CDR1 as SGHNT and CDR2 as YYREEE (reference sequence). CDR3 length: 15 amino acids. CDR3 region: CSSSSEGIGNSPLHF. Here the CDR3 DNA reads TGTTCCAGCAGCTCGGAGGGGATTGGCAATTCACCCCTCCACTTT.

With respect to this clonotype: A much larger clone differs by one base, so this may be a read error. DNA for the CDR3: TGTGTCAGCAGCTTATACGGCGGATTCAGGGTATTGGGCACTGAAGCTTTCTTT. This translates into CVSSLYGGFRVLGTEAFF. The chain uses TRBV7-2 and TRBJ1-1, with D perhaps TRBD1 (5 bases). This CDR3 has 18 amino acids. Per the germline V gene, CDR1 is SGHTA and CDR2 is FQGNSA.

This clonotype was found a few times. The chain is built from TRBV7-9 and TRBJ2-2, with D possibly matching TRBD1 (6 bases). V lost 6 bases to trimming and J lost 7 bases, with 18 bases between them. There are 15 residues in the CDR3. Germline CDR1 SEHNR, CDR2 FQNEAQ (reference sequence). CDR3 amino acids: CASSNRVGDIGELFF. The CDR3 DNA sequence: TGTGCCAGCAGTAACAGGGTGGGTGACATCGGGGAGCTGTTTTTT.

In its sample, this clonotype was seen many times. This chain joins TRBV10-3 and TRBJ1-3; D unresolved. The germline CDR1 and CDR2 sequences are ENHRY and SYGVKD. The CDR3 sequence is 14 residues long. V was pared by 1 base and J by 8 bases, with 12 bases between. Here the CDR3 DNA reads TGTGCCATCAGTGAGTTGGGTCAGGAAGACACCATATATTTT. Its protein is CAISELGQEDTIYF.

There are a few counts of this clonotype. The CDR3 bases are TGTGCCAGCAGCCCGATACACAGGGAAGGAAATGAAAAACTGTTTTTT. Translated, it gives CASSPIHREGNEKLFF. The chain joins TRBV7-6 to TRBJ1-4, with TRBD1 as a possible D gene (6 bases). Germline values: CDR1 SGHVS, CDR2 FNYEAQ. The CDR3 sequence is 16 residues long. Between the trimmed V and J ends, which lost 5 bases and 5 bases, there was a span of 18 bases.

At least ten counts were recorded for this clonotype. The chain employs TRBV7-6 and TRBJ1-6, with D possibly matching TRBD1 (5 bases). The CDR3 spans 15 residues. V was cut by 1 base and J by 9 bases, with 13 bases left in between. CDR1 SGHVS and CDR2 FNYEAQ come from the germline V gene. As DNA, the CDR3 is TGTGCCAGCAGCTTAGACCGGGGGGTTACTTCACCCCTCCACTTT. This sequence encodes CASSLDRGVTSPLHF.

This clonotype was counted ten times or more. The chain has TRBV6-4 and TRBJ1-2; no clear D gene. V lost 3 bases to trimming and J lost 6 bases, with 11 bases between them. The CDR3 totals 13 residues. Germline V lookup: CDR1 MRHNA, CDR2 SNTAGT. The CDR3 bases are TGTGCCAGCAGTGAGGAGGAAGGTCATGGCTACACCTTC. Protein product: CASSEEEGHGYTF.

This clonotype appeared many times. The V call is TRBV10-3, the J call TRBJ1-5; D gene uncertain. This CDR3 region has 15 residues. The germline gives CDR1 ENHRY, CDR2 SYGVKD. Between the trimmed V and J ends, which lost 2 bases and 3 bases, there was a span of 11 bases. Written as DNA, the CDR3 is TGTGCCATCAGTGAGAGCAGTAATGCCAATCAGCCCCAGCATTTT. This gives the protein CAISESSNANQPQHF.

The J gene is TRBJ2-7, the V gene TRBV13; 8 nucleotides align to TRBD2. Germline CDR1 and CDR2: PRHDT and FYEKMQ (reference sequence). The V gene end was trimmed by 6 bases and the J gene end by 4 bases; junction bases not matched to a gene: 14. The CDR3 contains 16 residues. The CDR3 sequence: CASSYTLGAGAYEQYF. The CDR3 nucleotides read TGTGCCAGCAGTTATACCCTAGGAGCGGGAGCTTACGAGCAGTACTTC.

This clonotype was counted at least ten times. The chain carries TRBV25-1 and TRBJ2-5; perhaps TRBD1 as D (5 bases). V was shortened by 5 bases and J by 5 bases, with 18 bases between the two germline ends. The CDR3 is 15 amino acids. Germline CDR1 and CDR2: MGHDK and SYGVNS. CDR3: CASSYDSLGGETQYF. The CDR3 nucleotides read TGTGCCAGCAGTTACGACAGCCTGGGTGGCGAGACCCAGTACTTC. The whole variable domain, filled in from reference TRBV25-1 and TRBJ2-5, reads EADIYQTPRYLVIGTGKKITLECSQTMGHDKMYWYQQDPGMELHLIHYSYGVNSTEKGDLSSESTVSRIRTEHFPLTLESARPSHTSQYLCASSYDSLGGETQYFGPGTRLLVL.

The chain uses TRBV7-2 and TRBJ2-1; TRBD2 might be the D (6 bases). V was cut by 8 bases and J by 15 bases, with 20 bases left in between. The CDR3 consists of 12 residues. Germline CDR1 SGHTA, CDR2 FQGNSA. CDR3 sequence reads: CASAAAWGVVFF. The CDR3 DNA follows: TGTGCCAGCGCCGCGGCCTGGGGGGTCGTGTTCTTC.

This clonotype showed up just a few times. V usage is TRBV10-2 and J usage is TRBJ1-1; 8 nucleotides line up with TRBD1. The CDR3 runs 16 residues. Germline V gene lookup returns CDR1 WSHSY and CDR2 SAAADI. Germline trimming cut 6 bases from V and 4 bases from J; bases unmatched to any gene: 13. DNA for the CDR3: TGCGCCAGCAGGGATGGACAGGGCCGGGGGGGCACTGAAGCTTTCTTT. It translates to CASRDGQGRGGTEAFF.

With regard to this clonotype: Germline and junction disagree at one end, which may indicate a read error. The chain has TRBV20-1 and TRBJ2-7; perhaps TRBD2 as D (5 bases). From germline, CDR1 is DFQATT and CDR2 SNEGSKA (reference sequence). The CDR3 runs to 14 residues. CDR3 amino acids: CSARGLRAASEQHF. The CDR3 bases are TGCAGTGCTAGAGGTCTGAGGGCCGCATCCGAGCAGCACTTC.

This clonotype was seen many times. The V gene is TRBV19, the J gene TRBJ1-2; the match to TRBD1 covers 8 bases. CDR3 length: 14 residues. CDR1 LNHDA and CDR2 SQIVND come from the germline V gene (reference sequence). V gave up 5 bases and J gave up 4 bases; unmatched junction bases: 6. The CDR3 protein is CASSDRTGSYGYTF. In DNA form, the CDR3 reads TGTGCCAGTAGTGACCGGACAGGGAGCTATGGCTACACCTTC.

V and J are TRBV10-1 and TRBJ2-5, with 8 bases fitting TRBD2. This CDR3 has 15 residues. Germline CDR1 WNHNN, CDR2 SYGVQD (reference sequence). J gave up 2 bases and V 2 bases, and 4 bases lay outside the gene matches. The CDR3 coding sequence is TGCGCCAGCAGTGAGGGGCGGGGGGCACAAGAGACCCAGTACTTC. As protein: CASSEGRGAQETQYF.

This clonotype was counted at least ten times. The chain carries TRBV29-1 and TRBJ2-5, with D possibly being TRBD1 (5 bases). With 3 bases removed from V and 4 bases from J, the gap between germline ends came to 18 bases. Germline CDR1 SQVTM, CDR2 ANQGSEA. The CDR3 length is 15 residues. The CDR3 is CSVDRIGQGGETQYF. The CDR3 DNA follows: TGCAGCGTTGACCGGATAGGGCAGGGCGGAGAGACCCAGTACTTC. The full variable domain, completed using reference TRBV29-1 and TRBJ2-5, is SAVISQKPSRDICQRGTSLTIQCQVDSQVTMMFWYRQQPGQSLTLIATANQGSEATYESGFVIDKFPISRPNLTFSTLTVSNMSPEDSSIYLCSVDRIGQGGETQYFGPGTRLLVL.

This chain joins TRBV11-3 and TRBJ2-2, with 8 positions matching TRBD2. Germline CDR1 and CDR2: SGHNT and YENEEA. The junction had 3 bases not matched to a gene; V was cut back by 1 base and J by 2 bases. This CDR3 is built from 16 residues. CDR3 bases: TGTGCCAGCAGCTTAGGACTAGCGCGAAACACCGGGGAGCTGTTTTTT. As protein: CASSLGLARNTGELFF.

This clonotype came up a few times. The chain uses TRBV20-1 and TRBJ1-1; 7 bases agree with TRBD1. Germline-derived CDR1 and CDR2 are DFQATT and SNEGSKA (reference sequence). V lost 4 bases, J lost 3 bases, and 8 bases stayed unmatched. The CDR3 has 14 residues. The CDR3 DNA follows: TGCAGTGCTACCAAGGACAGGTCCTACACTGAAGCTTTCTTT. This encodes CSATKDRSYTEAFF.

V gene TRBV29-1 combines with J gene TRBJ2-7, with TRBD1 matching 9 bases. Near its end, the DNA agrees better with TRBJ2-1, so the J call may be wrong. Germline assignment: CDR1 SQVTM and CDR2 ANQGSEA. This CDR3 region has 14 residues. CDR3 in amino acids: CSVESGQGFNEQFF. The DNA of the CDR3 is TGCAGCGTTGAGTCCGGACAGGGGTTCAATGAGCAGTTCTTC.

CDR3 coding DNA: TGTGCCAGCAGTGTATCCGCCGGATATGGCTACACCTTC. The encoded protein is CASSVSAGYGYTF. This rearrangement joins TRBV2 to TRBJ1-2; unclear D gene. Germline V gene data show CDR1 as SNHLY and CDR2 as FYNNEI. This CDR3 spans 13 amino acids. Trimming took off 4 bases at V and 5 bases at J, with 11 bases between the two ends.

The V and J genes are TRBV20-1 and TRBJ2-7, with 7 bases matching TRBD2. The germline CDR1 and CDR2 sequences are DFQATT and SNEGSKA (reference sequence). V lost 3 bases, J lost 5 bases, and 16 bases stayed unmatched. The CDR3 contains 16 residues. CDR3 DNA sequence: TGCAGTGCTAGGTCAGCGGGGACCCTTATCCTCGACGAGCAGTACTTC. Translation: CSARSAGTLILDEQYF.

This clonotype was seen many times. The gene calls are TRBV20-1 and TRBJ1-1; D gene ambiguous. The CDR3 runs to 12 residues. CDR1 and CDR2 (germline): DFQATT, SNEGSKA (reference sequence). The V end was cut by 5 bases, the J end by 1 base, with 8 bases between. The CDR3 DNA sequence: TGCAGTGCTCCCGGGTGGAACACTGAAGCTTTCTTT. Translated: CSAPGWNTEAFF.

V gene TRBV10-3 combines with J gene TRBJ2-7; 11 positions match TRBD2. CDR3 length: 13 amino acids. V lost 9 bases and J lost 6; bases outside the gene matches: 7. Germline lookup yields CDR1 ENHRY and CDR2 SYGVKD. This chain's CDR3 is CAISSGTSGEQYF. Here the CDR3 DNA reads TGTGCCATTTCTAGCGGGACTAGCGGCGAGCAGTACTTC.

This clonotype was observed a few times. The chain carries TRBV20-1 and TRBJ2-5, with D maybe TRBD1 (5 bases). Trimming stripped 0 bases from V and 4 bases from J, with 15 bases between. In germline, CDR1 is DFQATT, CDR2 SNEGSKA (reference sequence). This CDR3 spans 15 amino acids. CDR3 region: CSARDQGLPSETQYF. The CDR3 DNA is TGCAGTGCTAGAGATCAGGGTCTCCCTTCAGAGACCCAGTACTTC.

This clonotype turned up a few times. The V gene is TRBV20-1, the J gene TRBJ1-6; TRBD1 agrees at 11 bases. The CDR3 has 15 residues. From germline, CDR1 is DFQATT and CDR2 SNEGSKA (reference sequence). J was trimmed by 8 bases and V by 7 bases; bases with no gene match: 10. Here the CDR3 DNA reads TGCAGTGGGGTCCGGACAGGGGGCTCGGATTCACCCCTCCACTTT. Protein sequence: CSGVRTGGSDSPLHF.

This clonotype has more than one count but fewer than ten. This sequence joins TRBV7-8 and TRBJ2-5, with 8 nucleotides matching TRBD2. Germline values: CDR1 SGHVS, CDR2 FQNEAQ. The CDR3 loop spans 17 amino acids. Unmatched junction bases numbered 12, after V lost 1 base and J lost 5 bases. This CDR3 reads CASSLVGKRGGLETQYF. CDR3 DNA sequence: TGTGCCAGCAGCTTAGTAGGGAAACGGGGGGGCCTGGAGACCCAGTACTTC. Based on the CDR3 plus reference TRBV7-8 and TRBJ2-5, the full variable domain is GAGVSQSPRYKVAKRGQDVALRCDPISGHVSLFWYQQALGQGPEFLTYFQNEAQLDKSGLPSDRFFAERPEGSVSTLKIQRTQQEDSAVYLCASSLVGKRGGLETQYFGPGTRLLVL.

Ten or more counts support this clonotype. The rearrangement joins TRBV7-2 to TRBJ1-6; the D is unclear. From germline, CDR1 is SGHTA and CDR2 FQGNSA. CDR3 length equals 14 residues. The ends were cut back, 1 base at V and 7 bases at J, with 8 bases in the middle. CDR3 DNA: TGTGCCAGCAGCTTAGTAGGAGGAAATTCACCCCTCCACTTT. Its translation is CASSLVGGNSPLHF.